This is a list of T cell receptor beta chains from one sample in a study of T-cell reconstitution after alpha-beta-depleted transplantation in children. TCRdb re-derived calls from the PCR reads in MiXCR, one entry per CDR3 protein. This sample has about 540,000 distinct CDR3 sequences, with roughly 30% found just once. Sequences were derived from PBMCs, sampled before TCRalphabeta/CD19-depleted stem cell transplant. These receptor sequences come from a boy in the first two years of life with Wiskott-Aldrich syndrome, due to receive a stem cell transplant. Both conserved end residues are part of each CDR3. D genes are given only for firm matches. Size is stated for part of the rows, as once, few or many counts, or as a class when the clone is expanded.

>TRBV6-2/TRBV6-3|TRBJ2-2|.|TRBD2
CASSSRRLAGVPGELFF
TGTGCCAGCAGTTCGCGACGACTAGCGGGAGTCCCCGGGGAGCTGTTTTTT
>TRBV7-7|TRBJ2-1|.|TRBD2
CASSQGLAENNEQFF
TGTGCCAGCAGCCAGGGACTAGCGGAGAACAATGAGCAGTTCTTC
>TRBV5-1|TRBJ2-7|.|TRBD1
CASSREGANEQYF
TGCGCCAGCAGCCGAGAGGGGGCCAACGAGCAGTACTTC
>TRBV25-1|TRBJ2-1|.|.
CASSEYRGNEQFF
TGTGCCAGCAGTGAATACAGAGGGAATGAGCAGTTCTTC
>TRBV29-1|TRBJ2-7|few|.
CSVVSSLYEQYF
TGCAGCGTTGTATCTAGCCTCTACGAGCAGTACTTC
>TRBV6-1|TRBJ2-2|.|TRBD2
CASSEEPRIAGSAGELFF
TGTGCCAGCAGTGAAGAACCCAGGATAGCGGGCTCAGCCGGGGAGCTGTTTTTT
>TRBV5-1|TRBJ1-2|.|.
CASSLASAANYGYTF
TGCGCCAGCAGCTTGGCCTCGGCAGCTAACTATGGCTACACCTTC
>TRBV5-1|TRBJ2-1|few|.
CASSSDDYNEQFF
TGCGCCAGCAGCAGCGACGATTACAATGAGCAGTTCTTC
>TRBV15|TRBJ2-3|.|TRBD2
CATSPSSGRALSDTQYF
TGTGCCACCAGTCCGTCTAGCGGGAGGGCCCTTTCAGATACGCAGTATTTT
>TRBV7-2|TRBJ1-1|.|.
CASSPGRFRGTEAFF
TGTGCCAGCAGCCCAGGACGCTTTAGGGGAACTGAAGCTTTCTTT
>TRBV6-1|TRBJ2-1|.|.
CASSRQKLDEQFF
TGTGCCAGCAGCCGACAAAAACTCGATGAGCAGTTCTTC
>TRBV5-1|TRBJ2-2|.|.
CASSLAVHPNTGELFF
TGCGCCAGCAGCTTGGCGGTCCACCCGAACACCGGGGAGCTGTTTTTT
>TRBV29-1|TRBJ2-1|few|.
CSVEGHAYNEQFF
TGCAGCGTTGAAGGGCATGCCTACAATGAGCAGTTCTTC
>TRBV11-2|TRBJ2-2|.|.
CASSLDRRTGELFF
TGTGCCAGCAGCTTAGATCGACGCACCGGGGAGCTGTTTTTT
>TRBV11-1|TRBJ2-1|.|.
CASSLAFSPSGEQFF
TGTGCCAGCAGCTTAGCATTTTCCCCCTCGGGTGAGCAGTTCTTC
>TRBV25-1|TRBJ2-7|few|.
CASSDPGLYEQYF
TGTGCCAGCAGTGACCCTGGACTGTACGAGCAGTACTTC
>TRBV2|TRBJ2-2|.|.
CASSPGENTGELFF
TGTGCCAGCAGTCCGGGGGAGAACACCGGGGAGCTGTTTTTT
>TRBV7-2|TRBJ2-7|few|TRBD1
CASSLQGAIDEQYF
TGTGCCAGCAGCTTACAGGGGGCGATAGACGAGCAGTACTTC
>TRBV7-6|TRBJ2-5|.|.
CASSLVDVGGRETQYF
TGTGCCAGCAGCTTAGTCGATGTGGGCGGAAGGGAGACCCAGTACTTC
>TRBV20-1|TRBJ1-5|.|.
CSARDGPGQARPQHF
TGCAGTGCTAGAGATGGGCCAGGGCAGGCTAGGCCCCAGCATTTT
>TRBV6-1|TRBJ2-7|.|TRBD1
CAGGQGPYEQYF
TGTGCCGGCGGACAGGGCCCCTACGAGCAGTACTTC
>TRBV5-1|TRBJ2-7|.|.
CASSFAGMAYEQYF
TGCGCCAGCAGCTTCGCAGGGATGGCCTACGAGCAGTACTTC
>TRBV5-1|TRBJ2-1|few|.
CASSLVPTDYNEQFF
TGCGCCAGCAGCTTGGTGCCGACTGACTACAATGAGCAGTTCTTC
>TRBV29-1|TRBJ1-2|.|.
CSVRTASGYTF
TGCAGCGTGCGGACCGCGTCTGGCTACACCTTC
>TRBV5-6|TRBJ2-2|.|.
CVSAGKSGELFF
TGTGTCTCGGCAGGGAAATCCGGGGAGCTGTTTTTT
>TRBV2|TRBJ2-5|few|.
CASGRRTVQETFGAFYF
TGTGCCAGCGGGAGACGGACGGTGCAAGAGACCTTCGGGGCCTTTTACTTC
>TRBV7-9|TRBJ2-7|.|TRBD1
CASSPGTGVRYEQYF
TGTGCCAGCAGCCCCGGGACAGGGGTTCGCTACGAGCAGTACTTC
>TRBV7-2|TRBJ2-7|.|TRBD2
CASSLNVREFIEQHF
TGTGCCAGCAGCTTAAACGTGCGGGAGTTCATAGAGCAGCACTTC
>TRBV7-2|TRBJ1-2|few|.
CASSPGTNLAYGYTF
TGTGCCAGCAGCCCAGGGACAAATCTAGCCTATGGCTACACCTTC
>TRBV21-1|TRBJ2-7|.|.
CASSPPGGGEGDEQYF
TGTGCCAGCAGTCCTCCGGGCGGAGGGGAGGGGGACGAGCAGTACTTC
>TRBV12-3/TRBV12-4|TRBJ2-5|.|.
CASSLPGIKTQYF
TGTGCCAGCAGTTTACCGGGGATAAAGACCCAGTACTTC
>TRBV4-1|TRBJ2-3|.|.
CASSQDATADTQYF
TGCGCCAGCAGCCAAGATGCCACCGCAGATACGCAGTATTTT
>TRBV4-2|TRBJ2-1|.|.
CASSRPTGGEQFF
TGTGCCAGCAGCCGGCCTACCGGGGGAGAGCAGTTCTTC
>TRBV5-1|TRBJ2-2|few|TRBD2
CASRTSGATNTGELFF
TGCGCCTCCCGGACTAGCGGGGCCACGAACACCGGGGAGCTGTTTTTT
>TRBV12-3/TRBV12-4|TRBJ2-7|.|.
CASSPLSVGEQYF
TGTGCCAGCAGCCCCCTCTCTGTAGGCGAGCAGTACTTC
>TRBV21-1|TRBJ2-1|.|.
CASSKGKSSGRAHGSYNEQFF
TGTGCCAGCAGCAAAGGGAAATCTAGCGGGAGGGCCCATGGCTCCTACAATGAGCAGTTCTTC
>TRBV5-1|TRBJ2-4|.|TRBD2
CASSSGLAGGSNIQYF
TGCGCCAGCAGCTCCGGACTAGCGGGAGGGTCAAACATTCAGTACTTC
>TRBV6-4|TRBJ2-3|.|.
CASSVDGTDTQYF
TGTGCCAGCAGTGTCGACGGGACGGATACGCAGTATTTT
>TRBV24-1|TRBJ1-1|few|TRBD1
CATSDKGQGREAFF
TGTGCCACCAGTGACAAGGGACAGGGCCGCGAAGCTTTCTTT
>TRBV11-2|TRBJ2-2|.|.
CASSLNRYTGELFF
TGTGCCAGCAGCCTGAACAGATACACCGGGGAGCTGTTTTTT
>TRBV20-1|TRBJ2-3|.|.
CSARGPSSTDTQYF
TGCAGTGCCCGGGGCCCTTCTAGCACAGATACGCAGTATTTT